This record looks at one TCR beta chain sequence and its context. A second PCR of 7 to 11 cycles used a sample-barcoded 5' primer and a J-beta primer mix. TCRdb itself ran the 5' RACE reads through MiXCR, one entry per CDR3 protein. The table records approximately 850,000 distinct CDR3 sequences, roughly 64% of them present only once. The data were taken from a study of blood T cells in healthy people across ages. About the study: Capture via template switching afforded approximately one barcoded beta molecule per two T cells.

Per the germline V gene, CDR1 is SGHRS and CDR2 is YFSETQ. The CDR3 runs to 14 residues. Researchers isolated at least 6.5 million PBMCs per sample. The specimen sequenced was blood. This sequence joins TRBV5-1 and TRBJ2-4; 8 bases match TRBD1. TRBJ2-7 explains the end of the DNA better; the J call may be wrong. The clonotype comes from a young man in good health. The CDR3 region has the DNA TGCGCCAGCAGCTCCATAGGACAGGGCTACGAGCAGTACTTC. Residues: CASSSIGQGYEQYF.